These 30 T cell receptor beta chains originate from one sample sequenced in a study of patients and donors after allogeneic stem cell transplantation. In TCRdb, the RT-PCR reads were re-called with MiXCR into one record per CDR3 protein. The table lists about a million distinct CDR3 sequences, roughly 18% of them singletons, with around 5.5% in the top ten. The material sequenced was blood, either unsorted or a sorted T cell fraction (not recorded which). The receptors here all came from a human donor who was either an allogeneic HSCT recipient or a stem cell or donor lymphocyte infusion donor (not recorded which). It is not recorded whose cells these are; they may come from a transplant donor.

Concerning this clonotype: At one boundary the junction diverges from the germline segment, which might be a read error. The V call is TRBV6-4, the J call TRBJ2-7; the match to TRBD1 covers 8 bases. Germline V gene lookup returns CDR1 MRHNA and CDR2 SNTAGT. The CDR3 covers 13 residues. DNA for the CDR3: TGTGCCAGCAGTGGAGGGACAGGCTACCAGCAGTACTTC. This translates into CASSGGTGYQQYF.

This clonotype was detected only a few times. The V gene is TRBV4-2, the J gene TRBJ2-3; the D gene is possibly TRBD2 (5 bases). The V end was cut by 2 bases, the J end by 5 bases, with 8 bases between. The germline gives CDR1 LGHNA, CDR2 YNFKEQ. The CDR3 is 13 residues long. As DNA, the CDR3 is TGTGCCAGCAGCCAAAGTAGCGAAGATACGCAGTATTTT. Its translation is CASSQSSEDTQYF.

J is TRBJ2-7 and V is TRBV27; D could derive from TRBD1 or TRBD2 (6 bases each). Germline V gives CDR1 MNHEY, CDR2 SMNVEV (reference sequence). The CDR3 is 14 amino acids. V was shortened by 6 bases and J by 4 bases, with 16 bases between the two germline ends. DNA for the CDR3: TGTGCCAGCAGCTGGAGAGGGGGGCGGTACGAGCAGTACTTC. This translates into CASSWRGGRYEQYF.

This clonotype has just a few counts. The gene calls are TRBV30 and TRBJ1-3, with D possibly matching TRBD1 (6 bases). CDR1 is GTSNPN and CDR2 is SVGIG in the germline V gene (reference sequence). The length of the CDR3 is 11 residues. Trimming took off 8 bases at V and 7 bases at J, with 12 bases between the two ends. The DNA of the CDR3 is TGTGCCGGGGGGGGGCCCAACACCATATATTTT. The encoded protein is CAGGGPNTIYF.

The chain couples TRBV6-2 or TRBV6-3 to TRBJ2-4; unclear D gene. The CDR3 is 15 residues long. V was clipped by 5 bases and J by 6 bases, with 17 bases between them. From germline, CDR1 is MNHEY and CDR2 SVGEGT. The CDR3 sequence is CASSLQSPTPNIQYF. The CDR3 region has the DNA TGTGCCAGCAGTCTACAGTCCCCTACGCCAAACATTCAGTACTTC.

The table lists this clonotype with a few counts. The chain joins TRBV2 to TRBJ2-1; the match to TRBD2 covers 7 bases. Unmatched junction bases numbered 11, after V lost 3 bases and J lost 9 bases. Germline CDR1 is SNHLY and CDR2 is FYNNEI. The CDR3 runs 15 residues. As DNA, the CDR3 is TGTGCCAGCAGTGACGAGCGGGAAGTAGGTTTTGAGCAGTTCTTC. It specifies CASSDEREVGFEQFF.

This clonotype occurred a few times. The genes are TRBV5-1 and TRBJ1-4, with a tentative D call TRBD1 (5 bases). V was trimmed by 4 bases and J by 11 bases, leaving 21 bases between them. The CDR3 is 15 residues long. CDR1 and CDR2 from the germline V gene are SGHRS and YFSETQ. Written as DNA, the CDR3 is TGCGCCAGCAGCCTGCGGGGCGCCGCGGTAGAGAAACTGTTTTTT. This translates into CASSLRGAAVEKLFF.

This clonotype has at least ten counts. The J gene is TRBJ2-7, the V gene TRBV28; D gene ambiguous. The V end was cut by 7 bases, the J end by 2 bases, with 21 bases between. This CDR3 contains 16 residues. Germline V gene lookup returns CDR1 MDHEN and CDR2 SYDVKM. Here the CDR3 reads CASTDPRNSAPYEQYF. The CDR3 region has the DNA TGTGCCAGCACCGACCCGAGGAACAGTGCCCCCTACGAGCAGTACTTC.

V gene TRBV7-2 combines with J gene TRBJ2-1, with D perhaps TRBD2 (6 bases). This CDR3 comprises 17 residues. Trimming shortened V by 5 bases and J by 7 bases, and 24 bases separated the two germline ends. Germline V gene data show CDR1 as SGHTA and CDR2 as FQGNSA. Here the CDR3 reads CASSPIPGTPRLNEQFF. CDR3 DNA sequence: TGTGCCAGCAGCCCAATTCCCGGGACTCCCCGTTTAAATGAGCAGTTCTTC. Full variable domain (rest looked up from reference TRBV7-2 and TRBJ2-1): GAGVSQSPSNKVTEKGKDVELRCDPISGHTALYWYRQSLGQGLEFLIYFQGNSAPDKSGLPSDRFSAERTGGSVSTLTIQRTQQEDSAVYLCASSPIPGTPRLNEQFFGPGTRLTVL.

This clonotype turned up a few times. The DNA for the CDR3 is TGCAGTGCTCAGAGGAGCGTACTAGTGACGTATTTT. The encoded protein is CSAQRSVLVTYF. The chain carries TRBV20-1 and TRBJ2-3; D may be TRBD2 (5 bases). V shed 5 bases and J shed 14 bases, with 20 bases lying between them. Germline lookup yields CDR1 DFQATT and CDR2 SNEGSKA (reference sequence). The CDR3 is 12 amino acids.

The V gene is TRBV12-3 or TRBV12-4, the J gene TRBJ1-2, with a possible D match to TRBD1 (6 bases). The germline V and J ends were trimmed by 7 bases and 2 bases, with 17 bases remaining between them. The CDR3 contains 15 residues. The CDR3 DNA sequence: TGTGCCAGCACTAATAAGGGAGGGACAAACTATGGCTACACCTTC. Protein sequence: CASTNKGGTNYGYTF.

This clonotype was counted a few times. The chain combines TRBV28 with TRBJ1-4; D possibly corresponds to TRBD1 (5 bases). The CDR3 extends over 13 amino acids. Germline CDR1 and CDR2: MDHEN and SYDVKM. With 3 bases removed from V and 7 bases from J, the gap between germline ends came to 9 bases. The CDR3 protein is CASSLVQGEKLFF. In DNA, the CDR3 is TGTGCCAGCAGTTTGGTCCAGGGTGAAAAACTGTTTTTT.

This clonotype was seen a handful of times. One end of the junction is discordant with germline, which a read error may explain. The chain has TRBV25-1 and TRBJ1-4, with a tentative D call TRBD1 (6 bases). Germline V gene data show CDR1 as MGHDK and CDR2 as SYGVNS. This CDR3 comprises 17 residues. This CDR3 reads CASSTGTRSATSEKLFF. CDR3 coding DNA: TGTGCCAGCAGTACCGGGACACGGAGCGCGACTAGTGAAAAACTGTTTTTT.

The table lists this clonotype with many counts. CDR3 region: CASSPRLAGEQFF. DNA of the CDR3: TGTGCCAGCAGTCCTCGTCTGGCAGGGGAGCAGTTCTTC. V and J are TRBV12-3 or TRBV12-4 and TRBJ2-1, with a weak D call TRBD1 (5 bases). The V gene lost 5 bases and the J gene lost 10 bases, with 15 bases spanning the gap. This CDR3 spans 13 amino acids.

The J gene is TRBJ1-6, the V gene TRBV12-3 or TRBV12-4; TRBD1 aligns across 10 bases. Trimming cost V 6 bases and J 8 bases; bases outside gene matches: 7. The CDR3 consists of 15 residues. In nucleotides, the CDR3 is TGTGCCAGCAGCAAAGGGACAGGGGCAGATTCACCCCTCCACTTT. It specifies CASSKGTGADSPLHF.

This clonotype was detected a few times. The chain employs TRBV9 and TRBJ2-1; D is uncertain. Germline assignment: CDR1 SGDLS and CDR2 YYNGEE. The V gene lost 0 bases and the J gene lost 6 bases, with 7 bases spanning the gap. This CDR3 comprises 13 residues. The CDR3 is CASSVEAGNEQFF. The DNA for the CDR3 is TGTGCCAGCAGCGTAGAGGCTGGCAATGAGCAGTTCTTC.

Many counts were recorded for this clonotype. The rearrangement links TRBV10-3 to TRBJ2-7; weak D call: TRBD2 (6 bases). Between the trimmed V and J ends, which lost 2 bases and 0 bases, there was a span of 17 bases. CDR1 and CDR2 (germline): ENHRY, SYGVKD. The CDR3 totals 17 residues. The CDR3 DNA reads as TGTGCCATCAGTGAGGCGGGACTCCCTCTTAACTCCTACGAGCAGTACTTC. This encodes CAISEAGLPLNSYEQYF.

This clonotype was observed a handful of times. The CDR3 here is CATSNAKRAYNEQFF. In DNA, the CDR3 is TGTGCCACCAGCAACGCCAAGCGGGCGTACAATGAGCAGTTCTTC. J is TRBJ2-1 and V is TRBV15, with D possibly being TRBD2 (6 bases). The V end lost 4 bases, the J end lost 4 bases, and 14 bases lay between the germline ends. The CDR3 runs 15 residues. Germline loops: CDR1 LNHNV, CDR2 YYDKDF (reference sequence). The entire variable domain, with the rest obtained from reference TRBV15 and TRBJ2-1, is as follows: DAMVIQNPRYQVTQFGKPVTLSCSQTLNHNVMYWYQQKSSQAPKLLFHYYDKDFNNEADTPDNFQSRRPNTSFCFLDIRSPGLGDTAMYLCATSNAKRAYNEQFFGPGTRLTVL.

This clonotype was found a few times. V usage is TRBV5-1 and J usage is TRBJ2-6; D is ambiguous. There are 16 residues in the CDR3. With 0 bases removed from V and 1 base from J, the gap between germline ends came to 8 bases. Germline values: CDR1 SGHRS, CDR2 YFSETQ. The CDR3 region has the DNA TGCGCCAGCAGCTTGGCCCCCAGATCTGGGGCCAACGTCCTGACTTTC. Its protein is CASSLAPRSGANVLTF.

The sample holds a few counts of this clonotype. The junction departs from germline at one end; a sequencing error may be responsible. V is TRBV7-2 and J is TRBJ2-7; 11 bases align to TRBD2. Germline-derived CDR1 and CDR2 are SGHTA and FQGNSA. There are 13 residues in the CDR3. CDR3 residues: CASSYTSGSPYLF. CDR3 coding DNA: TGTGCCAGCAGCTATACTAGCGGGAGCCCTTACCTCTTC.

In this sample, this clonotype turned up once. The V gene is TRBV18, the J gene TRBJ1-1; 9 nucleotides align to TRBD1. The CDR3 contains 13 residues. The germline V gene has CDR1 KGHSH and CDR2 LQKENI. The V segment lost 3 bases and the J segment 12 bases; nucleotides outside the gene matches: 8. In nucleotides, the CDR3 is TGTGCCAGCTCACCTGGGACAGGGATCTCAACTTTCTTT. It encodes CASSPGTGISTFF.

This clonotype came up a few times. The gene calls are TRBV12-3 or TRBV12-4 and TRBJ1-5; D possibly corresponds to TRBD1 (5 bases). The V end lost 4 bases, the J end lost 3 bases, and 13 bases lay between the germline ends. The CDR3 has 15 residues. For the CDR3, the DNA is TGTGCCAGCAGTTCCCCCGATGGGACCAATCAGCCCCAGCATTTT. This sequence encodes CASSSPDGTNQPQHF.

V usage is TRBV5-5 and J usage is TRBJ2-5; TRBD1 matches at 7 bases. V gave up 8 bases and J gave up 14 bases; unmatched junction bases: 6. CDR1 and CDR2 from the germline V gene are SGHKS and YYEKEE (reference sequence). The CDR3 loop spans 9 amino acids. Here the CDR3 DNA reads TGTGCCAGACAAACAGGGGAATACTTC. Its protein product is CARQTGEYF.

At least ten counts were recorded for this clonotype. CDR3 region: CASSFATAGVREQFF. The CDR3 nucleotides read TGTGCCAGCAGTTTCGCTACAGCAGGGGTTCGTGAGCAGTTCTTC. The chain links TRBV12-3 or TRBV12-4 to TRBJ2-1; D might be TRBD1 (6 bases). The length of the CDR3 is 15 residues. The ends were cut back, 3 bases at V and 9 bases at J, with 18 bases in the middle.

This clonotype was detected a few times. The rearrangement links TRBV7-9 to TRBJ1-1; TRBD1 matches at 7 bases. Per germline, CDR1 SEHNR and CDR2 FQNEAQ (reference sequence). This CDR3 has 14 residues. Trimming cost V 10 bases and J 5 bases; bases outside gene matches: 13. CDR3 sequence reads: CATHEGALWTEAFF. The CDR3 DNA reads as TGTGCCACCCATGAGGGGGCGCTTTGGACTGAAGCTTTCTTT.

As DNA, the CDR3 is TGCGCCAGCAGTTTTTCGACAGGGAGAAATTCACCCCTCCACTTT. Translated, it gives CASSFSTGRNSPLHF. The V gene is TRBV5-1, the J gene TRBJ1-6; 7 nucleotides line up with TRBD1. V was pared by 5 bases and J by 7 bases, with 9 bases of the junction left unmatched. Germline values: CDR1 SGHRS, CDR2 YFSETQ. The CDR3 totals 15 residues.

This clonotype was recorded a few times. V and J are TRBV12-3 or TRBV12-4 and TRBJ2-5; 8 bases fit TRBD2. Trimming took 6 bases from V and 9 from J; bases not matched to a gene: 12. The CDR3 has 14 amino acids. The DNA of the CDR3 is TGTGCCAGCAGCCCGGGACTAGAGGTCTCGGCCCAGTACTTC. It translates to CASSPGLEVSAQYF.

The J gene is TRBJ2-4, the V gene TRBV24-1; 7 bases match TRBD1. Germline loops: CDR1 KGHDR, CDR2 SFDVKD. After removal of 2 bases from V and 5 bases from J, the junction contained 2 bases not matched to a gene. This CDR3 is 14 amino acids long. The CDR3: CATSDWGTENIQYF. The CDR3 region has the DNA TGTGCCACCAGTGATTGGGGGACAGAAAACATTCAGTACTTC.

CDR3 in DNA: TGTGCCAGCAGCAAAGGACTAGAGCGGTCTCAGTACTTC. Translation gives CASSKGLERSQYF. The J gene is TRBJ2-4, the V gene TRBV7-3; 7 nucleotides match TRBD2. This CDR3 is built from 13 residues. The trim removed 5 bases at V and 12 bases at J, leaving 10 bases unmatched. Germline assignment: CDR1 SGHTA and CDR2 FQGTGA.

This chain links TRBV27 with TRBJ2-7; 9 bases match TRBD1. Germline V CDR1 and CDR2: MNHEY, SMNVEV (reference sequence). V was pared by 5 bases and J by 6 bases, with 5 bases of the junction left unmatched. The CDR3 totals 13 residues. CDR3 residues: CASSQRTGVEQYF. As DNA, the CDR3 is TGTGCCAGCAGTCAGAGGACAGGGGTCGAGCAGTACTTC.